These 22 T cell receptor beta chains share one sample of origin, sequenced in a study of shared clonotypes between healthy human individuals. The table came from immunoSEQ multiplex PCR; TCRdb's copy has only in-frame clones and leaves some out. The data contain 740,000 or so clones, around four fifths of them singletons. Sequenced material: memory CD4+ T cells sorted from blood. Subset described: CD45RA-negative fraction. The receptors were gathered from a woman aged 25 to 39 in good health.

This chain uses TRBV5-5 with TRBJ2-3, with TRBD2 matching over 10 bases. The CDR3 is 16 residues long. With 0 bases clipped from V and 4 bases from J, the junction kept 5 bases outside the gene matches. Germline V gives CDR1 SGHKS, CDR2 YYEKEE (reference sequence). CDR3: CASSLAPSGRPDTQYF. In nucleotides, the CDR3 is TGTGCCAGCAGCTTGGCCCCTAGCGGGAGACCAGATACGCAGTATTTT. The full variable domain, in which reference TRBV5-5 and TRBJ2-3 provide the parts outside the CDR3, is DAGVTQSPTHLIKTRGQQVTLRCSPISGHKSVSWYQQVLGQGPQFIFQYYEKEERGRGNFPDRFSARQFPNYSSELNVNALLLGDSALYLCASSLAPSGRPDTQYFGPGTRLTVL.

The chain employs TRBV18 and TRBJ1-5, with D possibly being TRBD1 (6 bases). This CDR3 has 15 amino acids. Germline V gene sequence: CDR1 KGHSH, CDR2 LQKENI. The ends were cut back, 5 bases at V and 2 bases at J, with 13 bases in the middle. The chain's CDR3 is CASSTGTSGNQPQHF. The CDR3 coding sequence is TGTGCCAGCTCAACCGGGACAAGTGGCAATCAGCCCCAGCATTTT.

The chain links TRBV28 to TRBJ1-1; no clear D. The V and J ends lost 10 bases and 2 bases respectively, with 8 bases between them. CDR1 MDHEN and CDR2 SYDVKM come from the germline V gene. This CDR3 has 11 amino acids. The CDR3: CATKENTEAFF. The CDR3 DNA is TGTGCCACGAAAGAAAACACTGAAGCTTTCTTT.

V and J are TRBV6-1 and TRBJ2-1; 7 bases match TRBD2. CDR3 length: 14 residues. Germline-derived CDR1 and CDR2 are MNHNS and SASEGT. J was trimmed by 6 bases and V by 4 bases; bases with no gene match: 6. CDR3 protein: CASSGTRSGNEQFF. CDR3 bases: TGTGCCAGCAGTGGGACTAGATCCGGCAATGAGCAGTTCTTC.

The rearrangement links TRBV28 to TRBJ1-1; 7 bases fit TRBD1. Germline-derived CDR1 and CDR2 are MDHEN and SYDVKM. This CDR3 has 14 residues. Trimming took 4 bases from V and 8 from J; bases not matched to a gene: 10. CDR3 nucleotide sequence: TGTGCCAGCAGTTATACTCAGGGGGGCACGGAAGCTTTCTTT. Translated: CASSYTQGGTEAFF.

The chain employs TRBV4-1 and TRBJ2-5, with 7 bases aligning to TRBD2. Per the germline V gene, CDR1 is MGHRA and CDR2 is YSYEKL. The CDR3 sequence is 14 residues long. J was trimmed by 5 bases and V by 4 bases; bases with no gene match: 7. The CDR3 protein is CASSLLSGGETQYF. DNA of the CDR3: TGCGCCAGCAGCCTGCTCTCGGGGGGTGAGACCCAGTACTTC.

This chain links TRBV10-1 with TRBJ2-2; 7 nucleotides agree with TRBD1. Germline trimming cut 1 base from V and 2 bases from J; bases unmatched to any gene: 4. The CDR3 runs 16 residues. Germline V CDR1 and CDR2: WNHNN, SYGVQD (reference sequence). The DNA for the CDR3 is TGCGCCAGCAGTGAGTTGGGGACAGCTAACACCGGGGAGCTGTTTTTT. This encodes CASSELGTANTGELFF.

This chain joins TRBV7-9 and TRBJ2-1; D ambiguous. The ends were cut back, 6 bases at V and 8 bases at J, with 11 bases in the middle. The CDR3 covers 12 residues. The germline V gene has CDR1 SEHNR and CDR2 FQNEAQ (reference sequence). CDR3 in DNA: TGTGCCAGCAGTCACGCCTTGGATGAGCAGTTCTTC. Translation: CASSHALDEQFF.

This chain uses TRBV14 with TRBJ2-7; TRBD1 aligns across 10 bases. In germline, CDR1 is SGHDN, CDR2 FVKESK. The CDR3 is 16 amino acids. V dropped 3 bases and J dropped 7; count of bases not matched to a gene: 12. The CDR3 sequence: CASSHRLGTGAFEQYF. The DNA for the CDR3 is TGTGCCAGCAGCCACCGTCTAGGGACAGGGGCGTTTGAGCAGTACTTC.

This chain connects TRBV4-1 to TRBJ1-1; D is ambiguous. Trimming cost V 1 base and J 4 bases, with 13 bases left between them. Germline CDR1 and CDR2: MGHRA and YSYEKL. The CDR3 loop spans 15 amino acids. The CDR3 sequence: CASSQVRGGRTEAFF. The CDR3 DNA reads TGCGCCAGCAGCCAAGTCCGGGGAGGCCGCACTGAAGCTTTCTTT.

The genes are TRBV19 and TRBJ1-1; 7 bases are shared with TRBD1. Germline V gives CDR1 LNHDA, CDR2 SQIVND (reference sequence). The CDR3 runs 13 residues. J was trimmed by 5 bases and V by 9 bases; bases with no gene match: 9. The CDR3, as DNA: TGTGCCAGCGATACCGGGACAGCGACTGAAGCTTTCTTT. Protein: CASDTGTATEAFF.

V usage is TRBV7-9 and J usage is TRBJ2-7; D is ambiguous. V lost 1 base and J lost 2, with 3 bases in between. Germline values: CDR1 SEHNR, CDR2 FQNEAQ (reference sequence). CDR3 length: 12 amino acids. DNA for the CDR3: TGTGCCAGCAGCTTAGGGACCTACGAGCAGTACTTC. This codes for CASSLGTYEQYF.

V and J are TRBV28 and TRBJ1-4; TRBD1 aligns across 9 bases. The V segment lost 5 bases and the J segment 4 bases; nucleotides outside the gene matches: 5. Germline V gives CDR1 MDHEN, CDR2 SYDVKM. CDR3 length: 15 amino acids. In DNA, the CDR3 is TGTGCCAGCAGTCCGCCGACAGGGGGTAATGAAAAACTGTTTTTT. Its protein product is CASSPPTGGNEKLFF.

The J gene is TRBJ2-7, the V gene TRBV27, with TRBD2 identical over 9 bases. V trimming: 5 bases; J trimming: 3 bases; junction bases outside the gene matches: 5. Germline V gene lookup returns CDR1 MNHEY and CDR2 SMNVEV (reference sequence). This CDR3 region has 14 residues. DNA of the CDR3: TGTGCCAGCAGTGTGACTAGCGGCTTCTACGAGCAGTACTTC. It encodes CASSVTSGFYEQYF.

V usage is TRBV25-1 and J usage is TRBJ1-1, with 8 bases lining up with TRBD1. Germline V gives CDR1 MGHDK, CDR2 SYGVNS. The ends lost 6 bases at V and 4 bases at J; junction bases unmatched: 7. CDR3 size: 14 residues. The CDR3 spells CASRGDRPTTEAFF. As DNA, the CDR3 is TGTGCCAGCAGGGGGGACAGGCCTACCACTGAAGCTTTCTTT.

The genes are TRBV18 and TRBJ1-1, with D possibly TRBD1 on 6 matching bases. The CDR3 extends over 13 amino acids. CDR1 and CDR2 from the germline V gene are KGHSH and LQKENI. V lost 2 bases and J 6 bases, leaving 10 bases between the germline ends. CDR3 amino acids: CASSPYRVAEAFF. CDR3 DNA sequence: TGTGCCAGCTCACCATACAGGGTCGCTGAAGCTTTCTTT.

V gene TRBV6-1 combines with J gene TRBJ1-2; a weak D match, TRBD1 (5 bases). This CDR3 is 13 amino acids long. The ends were cut back, 6 bases at V and 8 bases at J, with 16 bases in the middle. The germline V gene has CDR1 MNHNS and CDR2 SASEGT. The CDR3 bases are TGTGCCAGCAGAGTGATAAAGGGGTCGGGCTACACCTTC. It codes for CASRVIKGSGYTF.

This chain connects TRBV2 to TRBJ2-3, with 7 bases matching TRBD1. The CDR3 has 14 residues. Trimming cost V 7 bases and J 4 bases; bases outside gene matches: 8. From germline, CDR1 is SNHLY and CDR2 FYNNEI. The CDR3 reads CASTRGPGSDTQYF. Here the CDR3 DNA reads TGTGCCAGCACGAGGGGGCCGGGATCAGATACGCAGTATTTT.

The CDR3 protein is CASSVGEEVNEQFF. The CDR3 bases are TGTGCCAGCTCCGTAGGGGAGGAGGTCAATGAGCAGTTCTTC. The chain uses TRBV2 and TRBJ2-1; D possibly corresponds to TRBD2 (6 bases). Germline V gene lookup returns CDR1 SNHLY and CDR2 FYNNEI. This CDR3 has 14 amino acids. V was cut by 8 bases and J by 6 bases, with 17 bases left in between.

For this clone: This same CDR3 is encoded by further DNA sequences in the sample. Here the CDR3 DNA reads TGCGCCAGCAGCTTCGGAGACAGGGATTCCTACGAGCAGTACTTC. As protein: CASSFGDRDSYEQYF. The genes are TRBV5-1 and TRBJ2-7, with 7 positions matching TRBD1. In germline, CDR1 is SGHRS, CDR2 YFSETQ. This CDR3 comprises 15 residues. The J segment lost 1 base and the V segment lost 2 bases, leaving 6 bases of the junction unmatched. Full variable domain (missing parts from reference TRBV5-1 and TRBJ2-7): KAGVTQTPRYLIKTRGQQVTLSCSPISGHRSVSWYQQTPGQGLQFLFEYFSETQRNKGNFPGRFSGRQFSNSRSEMNVSTLELGDSALYLCASSFGDRDSYEQYFGPGTRLTVT.

Many counts were recorded for this clone. The chain recombines TRBV13 with TRBJ1-5; D ambiguous. CDR1 and CDR2 from the germline V gene are PRHDT and FYEKMQ (reference sequence). Trimming shortened V by 1 base and J by 2 bases, and 6 bases separated the two germline ends. The CDR3 is 14 residues long. The CDR3 region is CASSLAGGNQPQHF. Here the CDR3 DNA reads TGTGCCAGCAGCTTAGCCGGGGGCAATCAGCCCCAGCATTTT.

The chain is built from TRBV6-5 and TRBJ1-1; D gene unclear. This CDR3 spans 12 amino acids. The V end was cut by 6 bases, the J end by 5 bases, with 10 bases between. The germline CDR1 and CDR2 sequences are MNHEY and SVGAGI. The CDR3 sequence: CASRHGGTEAFF. The DNA for the CDR3 is TGTGCCAGCAGACACGGTGGGACTGAAGCTTTCTTT.